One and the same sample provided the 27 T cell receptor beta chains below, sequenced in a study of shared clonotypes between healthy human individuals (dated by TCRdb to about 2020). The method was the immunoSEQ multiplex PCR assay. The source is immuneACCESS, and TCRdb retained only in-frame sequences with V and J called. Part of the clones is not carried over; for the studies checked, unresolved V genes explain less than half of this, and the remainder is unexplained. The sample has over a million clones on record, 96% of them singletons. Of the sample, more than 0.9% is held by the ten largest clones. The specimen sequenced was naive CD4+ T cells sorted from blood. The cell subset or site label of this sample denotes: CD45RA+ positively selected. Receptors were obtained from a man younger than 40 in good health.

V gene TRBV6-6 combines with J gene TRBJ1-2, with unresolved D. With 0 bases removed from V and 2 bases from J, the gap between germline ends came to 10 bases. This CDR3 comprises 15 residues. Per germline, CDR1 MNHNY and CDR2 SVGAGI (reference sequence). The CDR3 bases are TGTGCCAGCAGTTACTCGGGCTCTTTGAACTATGGCTACACCTTC. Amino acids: CASSYSGSLNYGYTF.

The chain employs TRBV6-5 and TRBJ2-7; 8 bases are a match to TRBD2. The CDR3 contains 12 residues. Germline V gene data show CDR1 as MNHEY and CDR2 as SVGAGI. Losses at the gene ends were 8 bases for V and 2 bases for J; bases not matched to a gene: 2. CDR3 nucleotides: TGTGCCAGCCGGGAGGGAGCCTACGAGCAGTACTTC. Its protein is CASREGAYEQYF.

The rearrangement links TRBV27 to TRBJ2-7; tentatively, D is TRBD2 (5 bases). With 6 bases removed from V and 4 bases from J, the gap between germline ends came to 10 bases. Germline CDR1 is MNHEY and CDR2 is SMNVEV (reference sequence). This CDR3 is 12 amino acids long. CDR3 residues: CASSKGAYEQYF. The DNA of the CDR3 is TGTGCCAGCAGCAAGGGAGCGTACGAGCAGTACTTC.

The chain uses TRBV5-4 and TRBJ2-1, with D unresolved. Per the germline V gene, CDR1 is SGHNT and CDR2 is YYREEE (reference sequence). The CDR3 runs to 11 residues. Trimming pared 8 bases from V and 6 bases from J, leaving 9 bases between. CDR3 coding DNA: TGTGCCAGTCATTCCATCAATGAGCAGTTCTTC. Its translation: CASHSINEQFF.

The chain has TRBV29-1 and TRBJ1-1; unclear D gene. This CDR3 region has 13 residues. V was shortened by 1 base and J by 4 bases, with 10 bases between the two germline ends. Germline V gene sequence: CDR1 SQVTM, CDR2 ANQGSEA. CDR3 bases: TGCAGCGTTGAAGGTAGGCTTAGCACTGAAGCTTTCTTT. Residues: CSVEGRLSTEAFF.

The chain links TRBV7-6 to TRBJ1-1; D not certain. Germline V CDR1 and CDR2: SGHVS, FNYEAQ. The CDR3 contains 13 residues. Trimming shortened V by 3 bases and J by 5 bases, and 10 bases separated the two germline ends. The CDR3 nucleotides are TGTGCCAGCAGCTTGGAGGGCTGGACTGAAGCTTTCTTT. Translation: CASSLEGWTEAFF. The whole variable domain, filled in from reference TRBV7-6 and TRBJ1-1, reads GAGVSQSPRYKVTKRGQDVALRCDPISGHVSLYWYRQALGQGPEFLTYFNYEAQQDKSGLPNDRFSAERPEGSISTLTIQRTEQRDSAMYRCASSLEGWTEAFFGQGTRLTVV.

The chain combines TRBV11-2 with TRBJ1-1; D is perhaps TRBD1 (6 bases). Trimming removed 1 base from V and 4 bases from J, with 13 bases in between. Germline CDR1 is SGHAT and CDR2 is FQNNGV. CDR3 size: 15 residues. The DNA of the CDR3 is TGTGCCAGCAGCTTAGTTCTGGGAGGGGGCACTGAAGCTTTCTTT. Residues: CASSLVLGGGTEAFF.

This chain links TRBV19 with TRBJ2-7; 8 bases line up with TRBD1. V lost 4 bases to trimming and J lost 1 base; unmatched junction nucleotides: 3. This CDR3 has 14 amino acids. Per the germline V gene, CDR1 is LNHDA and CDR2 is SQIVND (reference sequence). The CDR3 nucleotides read TGTGCCAGTAGTACTGGACAGGGATCCTACGAGCAGTACTTC. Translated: CASSTGQGSYEQYF.

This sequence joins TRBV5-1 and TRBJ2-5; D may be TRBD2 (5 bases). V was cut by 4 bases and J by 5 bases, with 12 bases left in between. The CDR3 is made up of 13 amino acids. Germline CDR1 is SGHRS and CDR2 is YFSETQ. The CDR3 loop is CASSVGGYETQYF. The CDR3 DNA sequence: TGCGCCAGCAGCGTAGGCGGGTATGAGACCCAGTACTTC.

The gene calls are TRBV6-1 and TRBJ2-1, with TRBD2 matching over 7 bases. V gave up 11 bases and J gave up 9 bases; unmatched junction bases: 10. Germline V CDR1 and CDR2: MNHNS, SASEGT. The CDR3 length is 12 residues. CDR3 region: CAGRRESSEQFF. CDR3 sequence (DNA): TGTGCCGGCCGGCGGGAGTCAAGTGAGCAGTTCTTC.

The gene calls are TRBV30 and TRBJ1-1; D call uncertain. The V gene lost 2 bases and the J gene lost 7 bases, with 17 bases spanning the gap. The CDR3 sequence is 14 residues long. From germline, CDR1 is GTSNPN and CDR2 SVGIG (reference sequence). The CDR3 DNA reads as TGTGCCTGGAGTCGTATTTCGGACGGCTTTGAAGCTTTCTTT. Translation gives CAWSRISDGFEAFF.

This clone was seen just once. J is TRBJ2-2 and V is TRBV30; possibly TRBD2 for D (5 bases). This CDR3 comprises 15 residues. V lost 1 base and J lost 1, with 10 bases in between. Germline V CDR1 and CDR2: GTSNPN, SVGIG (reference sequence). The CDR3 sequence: CAWSAGKGNTGELFF. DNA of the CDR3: TGTGCCTGGAGTGCGGGAAAGGGGAACACCGGGGAGCTGTTTTTT.

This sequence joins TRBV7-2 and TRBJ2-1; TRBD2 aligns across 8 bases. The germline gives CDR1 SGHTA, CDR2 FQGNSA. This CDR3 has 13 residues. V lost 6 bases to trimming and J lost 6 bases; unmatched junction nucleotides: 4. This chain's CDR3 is CASSFGRGNEQFF. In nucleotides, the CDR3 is TGTGCCAGCAGTTTCGGGAGGGGCAATGAGCAGTTCTTC.

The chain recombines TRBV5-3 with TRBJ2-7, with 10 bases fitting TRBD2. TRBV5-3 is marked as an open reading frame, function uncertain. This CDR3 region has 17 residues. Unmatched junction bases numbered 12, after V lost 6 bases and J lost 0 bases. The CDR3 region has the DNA TGTGCCAGAACCCCCACCGGGACTAGCGAGAGCTCCTACGAGCAGTACTTC. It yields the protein CARTPTGTSESSYEQYF.

CDR3 residues: CASSPGVGQPQHF. CDR3 nucleotides: TGTGCCAGCAGCCCAGGGGTCGGTCAGCCCCAGCATTTT. The chain carries TRBV7-2 and TRBJ1-5; D is perhaps TRBD1 (6 bases). With 5 bases removed from V and 6 bases from J, the gap between germline ends came to 11 bases. Germline CDR1 and CDR2: SGHTA and FQGNSA. The CDR3 covers 13 residues.

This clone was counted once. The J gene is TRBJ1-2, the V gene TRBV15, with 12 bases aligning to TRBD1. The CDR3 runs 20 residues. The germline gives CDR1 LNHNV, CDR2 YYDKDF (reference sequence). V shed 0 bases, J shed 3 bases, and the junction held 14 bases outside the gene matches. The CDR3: CATSRDFAGQGASQDYGYTF. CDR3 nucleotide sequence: TGTGCCACCAGCAGAGATTTTGCGGGACAGGGGGCAAGTCAGGACTATGGCTACACCTTC.

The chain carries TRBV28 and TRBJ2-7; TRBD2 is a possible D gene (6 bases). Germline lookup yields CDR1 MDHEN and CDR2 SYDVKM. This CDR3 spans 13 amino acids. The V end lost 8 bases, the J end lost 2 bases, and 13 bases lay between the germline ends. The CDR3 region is CASGVSGPYEQYF. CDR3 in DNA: TGTGCCAGCGGTGTTAGCGGCCCCTACGAGCAGTACTTC.

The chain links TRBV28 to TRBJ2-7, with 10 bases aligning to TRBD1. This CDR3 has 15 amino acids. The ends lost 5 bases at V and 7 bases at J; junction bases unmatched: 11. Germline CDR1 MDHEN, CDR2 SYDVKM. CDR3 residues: CASSLPGTGVEEQYF. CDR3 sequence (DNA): TGTGCCAGCAGTCTCCCCGGGACAGGGGTGGAGGAGCAGTACTTC.

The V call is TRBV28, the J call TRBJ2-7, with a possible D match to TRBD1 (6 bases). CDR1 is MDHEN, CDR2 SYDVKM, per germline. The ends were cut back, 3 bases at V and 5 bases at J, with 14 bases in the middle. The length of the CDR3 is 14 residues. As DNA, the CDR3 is TGTGCCAGCAGTTTTCGAATAGGGGGACACGAGCAGTACTTC. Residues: CASSFRIGGHEQYF. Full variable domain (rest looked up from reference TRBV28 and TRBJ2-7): DVKVTQSSRYLVKRTGEKVFLECVQDMDHENMFWYRQDPGLGLRLIYFSYDVKMKEKGDIPEGYSVSREKKERFSLILESASTNQTSMYLCASSFRIGGHEQYFGPGTRLTVT.

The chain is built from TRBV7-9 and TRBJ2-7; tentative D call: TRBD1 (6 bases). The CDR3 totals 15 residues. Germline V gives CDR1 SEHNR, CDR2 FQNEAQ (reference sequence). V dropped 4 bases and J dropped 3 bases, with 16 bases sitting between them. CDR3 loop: CASSSRSGQNYEQYF. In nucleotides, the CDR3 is TGTGCCAGCAGCTCCCGGTCAGGACAGAACTACGAGCAGTACTTC.

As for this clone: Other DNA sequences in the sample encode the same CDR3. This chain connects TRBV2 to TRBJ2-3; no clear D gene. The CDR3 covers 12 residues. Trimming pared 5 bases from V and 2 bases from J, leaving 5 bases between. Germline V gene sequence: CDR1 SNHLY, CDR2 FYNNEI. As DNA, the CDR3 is TGTGCCAGCAGTACCTCCACAGATACGCAGTATTTT. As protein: CASSTSTDTQYF. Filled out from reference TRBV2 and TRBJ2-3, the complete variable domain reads EPEVTQTPSHQVTQMGQEVILRCVPISNHLYFYWYRQILGQKVEFLVSFYNNEISEKSEIFDDQFSVERPDGSNFTLKIRSTKLEDSAMYFCASSTSTDTQYFGPGTRLTVL.

CDR3 DNA sequence: TGTGCCAGCAGCTTAATGGGCGGGAGCACAGATACGCAGTATTTT. Protein sequence: CASSLMGGSTDTQYF. This chain uses TRBV5-4 with TRBJ2-3, with D maybe TRBD2 (5 bases). CDR3 length: 15 amino acids. Trimming left V 2 bases short and J 0 bases short, with 10 bases between. The germline V gene encodes CDR1 SGHNT and CDR2 YYREEE (reference sequence).

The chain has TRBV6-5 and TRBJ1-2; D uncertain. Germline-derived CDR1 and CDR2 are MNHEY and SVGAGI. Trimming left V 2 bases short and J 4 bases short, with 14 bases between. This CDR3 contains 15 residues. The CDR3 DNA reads TGTGCCAGCAGTTACGGATATGGGGAGGTCTATGGCTACACCTTC. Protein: CASSYGYGEVYGYTF.

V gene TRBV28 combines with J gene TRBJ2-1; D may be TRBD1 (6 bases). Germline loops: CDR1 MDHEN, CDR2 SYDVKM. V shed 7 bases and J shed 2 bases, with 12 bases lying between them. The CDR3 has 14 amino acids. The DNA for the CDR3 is TGTGCCAGCACCACGGCAGGGGCCTACAATGAGCAGTTCTTC. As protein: CASTTAGAYNEQFF.

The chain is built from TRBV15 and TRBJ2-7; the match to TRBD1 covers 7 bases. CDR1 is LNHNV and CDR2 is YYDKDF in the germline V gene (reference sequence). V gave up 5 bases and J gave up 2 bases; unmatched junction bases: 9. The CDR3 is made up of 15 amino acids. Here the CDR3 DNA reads TGTGCCACCAGCGAAGACAGGGCAGGGCCCTACGAGCAGTACTTC. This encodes CATSEDRAGPYEQYF.

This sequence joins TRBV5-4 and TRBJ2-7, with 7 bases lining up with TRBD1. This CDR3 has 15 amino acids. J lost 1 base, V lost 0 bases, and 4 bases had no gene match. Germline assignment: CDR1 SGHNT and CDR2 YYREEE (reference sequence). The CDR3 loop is CASSLEGALSYEQYF. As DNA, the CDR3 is TGTGCCAGCAGCTTGGAGGGGGCTCTTTCCTACGAGCAGTACTTC. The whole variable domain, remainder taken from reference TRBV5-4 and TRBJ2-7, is ETGVTQSPTHLIKTRGQQVTLRCSSQSGHNTVSWYQQALGQGPQFIFQYYREEENGRGNFPPRFSGLQFPNYSSELNVNALELDDSALYLCASSLEGALSYEQYFGPGTRLTVT.

The CDR3 loop reads CSVEPARNTEAFF. The CDR3 bases are TGCAGCGTTGAACCGGCCAGAAACACTGAAGCTTTCTTT. V and J are TRBV29-1 and TRBJ1-1; D gene uncertain. The V end lost 2 bases, the J end lost 2 bases, and 9 bases lay between the germline ends. The CDR3 length is 13 residues. Per the germline V gene, CDR1 is SQVTM and CDR2 is ANQGSEA.